This T cell receptor (beta chain) came from a study of blood T cell repertoires in COVID-19 (dated by TCRdb to 2018 to 2021). Context from the whole study: Samples covering the acute and convalescent phases of COVID-19 were provided by collaborators in the United States, Italy and Spain. Where HLA class I and class II types were available, the types were taken from metadata supplied by the sample provider, not from assay-based typing. The material from the prospective study consisted of cDNA or gDNA derived from T cells, B-cell-depleted T cells, or PBMCs. The repertoires were released in a freely available public database intended as a resource for research on the immune response to SARS-CoV-2. The dataset comprised deeply sampled blood TCRbeta repertoires from subjects exposed to, actively infected with, or recovered from COVID-19. The sample metadata nearly always contained a de-identified subject ID, COVID-19 status, age in years and sex. Samples came from the ongoing ImmuneRACE study (first 160 participants) plus 1,254 subjects from 6 global collaborators.

For CDR1 and CDR2, the germline V gene (reference sequence) lists MNHEY and SMNVEV. V loses 3 bases of germline sequence and J loses 2 bases, and the interval between the two ends is 5 bases. The CDR3 starts with the cysteine, ends with the phenylalanine, and has 13 residues. Of the read, only the CDR3 DNA is kept; its 39 bases are in frame from base 1. TCRbeta CDR3 regions were amplified from genomic DNA using the immunoSEQ Assay, a bias-controlled multiplex PCR. Processing in the source paper ran as follows. The number of nucleated cells in each sample was estimated by amplification of reference gene primers within the assay. Sequence reads were collapsed and filtered to measure the absolute abundance of every unique TCRbeta CDR3 rearrangement. For each sample, productive Simpson clonality was calculated as the square root of Simpson's diversity index over productive rearrangements. What TCRdb holds here is the immuneACCESS table cut down to in-frame rearrangements. Part of the clones is not present; checked against another copy, under half of the missing clones reflect an unresolved V gene, and the others are unexplained. V, J and clone size reflect that table, while D and trimming were determined from the DNA. This sample has about 410,000 clones in its table, and around 91% of those were observed once. About 1.4% of the sample comes from the top ten.

The paper as a whole reports these results and caveats: How much clinical and demographic metadata was included differed by source and by participant, and the metadata was provided uncurated.

In Seattle, one collaborating source enrolled patients while the infection was active and tracked those patients longitudinally over the course of disease. Each collaborating institution followed its own protocols to collect whole blood in K2EDTA tubes. Collaborator samples were shipped for TCRbeta analysis as frozen whole blood, isolated PBMCs, or DNA extracted from either sample type. As regards this clone: Its antigen is not yet known. There are no base qualities to consult, and no much larger clone falls within one base.

The sequence derives from a woman aged 35 to 49 with COVID-19, enrolled during active disease. Sequenced material: peripheral blood. The chain is encoded by TRBV27 joined to TRBJ2-1; no D gene can be assigned with confidence. Here the CDR3 is given as CASSLKPYNEQFF. The DNA reads TGTGCCAGCAGTTTGAAGCCCTACAATGAGCAGTTCTTC.